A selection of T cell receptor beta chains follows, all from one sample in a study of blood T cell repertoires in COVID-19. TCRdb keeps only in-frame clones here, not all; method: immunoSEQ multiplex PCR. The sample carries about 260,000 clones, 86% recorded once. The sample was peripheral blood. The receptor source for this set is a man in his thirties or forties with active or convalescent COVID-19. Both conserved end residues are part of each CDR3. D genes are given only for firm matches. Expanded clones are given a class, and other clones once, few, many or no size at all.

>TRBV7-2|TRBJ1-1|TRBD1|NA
CASSNNPGQGPLNTEAFF
TGTGCCAGCAGCAATAATCCGGGACAGGGACCATTGAACACTGAAGCTTTCTTT
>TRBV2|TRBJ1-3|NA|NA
CASSQGTGNTIYF
TGTGCCAGCAGCCAGGGAACTGGAAACACCATATATTTT
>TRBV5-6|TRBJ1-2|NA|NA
CASMGTRTDGYTF
TGTGCCAGCATGGGGACCCGGACAGATGGCTACACCTTC
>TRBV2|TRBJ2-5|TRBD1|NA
CASRDRGLGLQETQYF
TGTGCCAGCAGGGACAGGGGGCTAGGACTTCAAGAGACCCAGTACTTC
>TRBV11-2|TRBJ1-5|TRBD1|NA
CASSPGGSNQPQHF
TGTGCCAGCAGCCCAGGGGGGAGCAATCAGCCCCAGCATTTT
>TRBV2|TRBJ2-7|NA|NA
CAINRVSYEQYF
TGTGCCATCAACAGGGTATCCTACGAGCAGTACTTC
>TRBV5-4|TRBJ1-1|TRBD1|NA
CASSLGDRITEAFF
TGTGCCAGCAGCTTGGGGGACAGAATCACTGAAGCTTTCTTT
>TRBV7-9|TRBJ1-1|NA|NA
CASSHGAEPSDTEAFF
TGTGCCAGCAGCCACGGGGCGGAACCTAGCGACACTGAAGCTTTCTTT
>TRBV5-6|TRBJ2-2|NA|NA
CASGGLNTGELFF
TGTGCCTCGGGTGGCCTCAACACCGGGGAGCTGTTTTTT
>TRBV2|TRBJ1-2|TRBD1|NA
CASKLDRAANYGYTF
TGTGCCAGCAAGCTAGACAGGGCGGCTAACTATGGCTACACCTTC
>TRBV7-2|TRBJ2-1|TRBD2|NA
CASSRTGLAGGPGINEQFF
TGTGCCAGCAGTCGAACGGGACTAGCGGGGGGGCCTGGTATTAATGAGCAGTTCTTC
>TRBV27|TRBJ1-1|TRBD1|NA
CASSFGDRIGEAFF
TGTGCCAGCAGTTTTGGGGACAGAATAGGGGAAGCTTTCTTT
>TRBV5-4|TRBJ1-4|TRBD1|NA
CASSLGTGINEKLFF
TGTGCCAGCAGCTTGGGGACAGGGATTAATGAAAAACTGTTTTTT
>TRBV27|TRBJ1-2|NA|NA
CASSLSGGTHPEDDGYTF
TGTGCCAGCAGTTTATCGGGGGGGACACACCCCGAGGATGATGGCTACACCTTC
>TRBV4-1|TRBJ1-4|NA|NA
CASSSRQLNNEKLFF
TGCGCCAGCAGTTCTAGACAGCTAAATAATGAAAAACTGTTTTTT
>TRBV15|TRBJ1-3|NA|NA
CATSPRTGGIAGNTIYF
TGTGCCACCAGCCCCCGAACGGGGGGTATAGCTGGAAACACCATATATTTT
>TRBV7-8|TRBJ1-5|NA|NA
CASSLVPVSNQPQHF
TGTGCCAGCAGCTTAGTGCCAGTTAGCAATCAGCCCCAGCATTTT
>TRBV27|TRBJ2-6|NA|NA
CASSSTGSGANVLTF
TGTGCCAGCAGTTCCACAGGGTCCGGGGCCAACGTCCTGACTTTC
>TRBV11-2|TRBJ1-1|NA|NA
CASSYAGGEAFF
TGTGCCAGCAGTTATGCCGGCGGTGAAGCTTTCTTT
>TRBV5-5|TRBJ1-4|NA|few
CASSFPAGKLFF
TGTGCCAGCAGCTTTCCCGCGGGAAAACTGTTTTTT
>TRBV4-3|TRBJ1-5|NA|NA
CASSQGWGPNQPQHF
TGCGCCAGCAGCCAGGGATGGGGGCCCAATCAGCCCCAGCATTTT